The 22 T cell receptor beta chains given below trace back to one sample, sequenced in a study of blood T cell repertoires in COVID-19. Libraries were prepared by immunoSEQ multiplex PCR; TCRdb keeps only in-frame clonotypes and omits some of them. The sample has just over 250,000 clones, 87% seen once. Sequenced material: peripheral blood. The receptors come from a woman aged 50 to 60 with acute or convalescent COVID-19.

This chain connects TRBV7-9 to TRBJ2-1; 9 bases align to TRBD2. This CDR3 is 18 amino acids long. Germline assignment: CDR1 SEHNR and CDR2 FQNEAQ (reference sequence). The ends lost 3 bases at V and 3 bases at J; junction bases unmatched: 12. The CDR3 here is CASSLARVAGAFYNEQFF. Here the CDR3 DNA reads TGTGCCAGCAGCTTGGCCAGGGTAGCGGGAGCCTTCTACAATGAGCAGTTCTTC.

V gene TRBV19 combines with J gene TRBJ1-5; D gene unclear. The V and J ends lost 8 bases and 9 bases respectively, with 14 bases between them. This CDR3 has 12 amino acids. Germline V CDR1 and CDR2: LNHDA, SQIVND (reference sequence). CDR3 nucleotides: TGTGCCAGTGGCGGGCAACTTGGGCCCCAGCATTTT. Protein product: CASGGQLGPQHF. The whole variable domain, filled in from reference TRBV19 and TRBJ1-5, reads DGGITQSPKYLFRKEGQNVTLSCEQNLNHDAMYWYRQDPGQGLRLIYYSQIVNDFQKGDIAEGYSVSREKKESFPLTVTSAQKNPTAFYLCASGGQLGPQHFGDGTRLSIL.

The J gene is TRBJ2-5, the V gene TRBV15; D gene ambiguous. This CDR3 has 13 residues. Per germline, CDR1 LNHNV and CDR2 YYDKDF (reference sequence). V was cut by 0 bases and J by 5 bases, with 7 bases left in between. The CDR3 DNA reads as TGTGCCACCAGCAGAGATCCCGGGGAGACCCAGTACTTC. Translation gives CATSRDPGETQYF.

The chain combines TRBV30 with TRBJ2-3; the match to TRBD1 covers 9 bases. CDR3 length equals 14 residues. CDR1 is GTSNPN, CDR2 SVGIG, per germline (reference sequence). Trimming cost V 5 bases and J 1 base; bases outside gene matches: 4. CDR3 bases: TGTGCCTGGGTCCGGACAGGGGGCACAGATACGCAGTATTTT. As protein: CAWVRTGGTDTQYF.

This sequence joins TRBV18 and TRBJ1-2; 8 positions match TRBD1. Trimming took 2 bases from V and 3 from J; bases not matched to a gene: 5. This CDR3 contains 15 residues. Germline CDR1 reads KGHSH; CDR2 reads LQKENI. DNA for the CDR3: TGTGCCAGCTCACCAAGACAGGGGAGCGACTATGGCTACACCTTC. Its translation is CASSPRQGSDYGYTF. The variable domain in full, completed from reference TRBV18 and TRBJ1-2, reads NAGVMQNPRHLVRRRGQEARLRCSPMKGHSHVYWYRQLPEEGLKFMVYLQKENIIDESGMPKERFSAEFPKEGPSILRIQQVVRGDSAAYFCASSPRQGSDYGYTFGSGTRLTVV.

The rearrangement joins TRBV6-2 or TRBV6-3 to TRBJ1-6; D call uncertain. This CDR3 contains 13 residues. V was cut by 2 bases and J by 9 bases, with 8 bases left in between. CDR1 is MNHEY, CDR2 SVGEGT, per germline. CDR3 sequence (DNA): TGTGCCAGCAGTTACGGAGCAGCTTCACCCCTCCACTTT. Its translation: CASSYGAASPLHF.

This clone was detected once. The rearrangement joins TRBV18 to TRBJ2-1; the D gene is possibly TRBD2 (5 bases). Germline lookup yields CDR1 KGHSH and CDR2 LQKENI. The CDR3 runs to 16 residues. Trimming removed 0 bases from V and 2 bases from J, with 11 bases in between. The DNA of the CDR3 is TGTGCCAGCTCACCACCTGTGCTAGCTCCCTACAATGAGCAGTTCTTC. This encodes CASSPPVLAPYNEQFF.

The rearrangement joins TRBV5-1 to TRBJ2-1; 7 nucleotides match TRBD1. This CDR3 is built from 15 residues. V gave up 2 bases and J gave up 8 bases; unmatched junction bases: 10. Germline loops: CDR1 SGHRS, CDR2 YFSETQ. CDR3 DNA sequence: TGCGCCAGCAGCTTAGGGGGCGTGGGGCTCGATGAGCAGTTCTTC. It yields the protein CASSLGGVGLDEQFF. The variable domain in full, with the rest retrieved from reference TRBV5-1 and TRBJ2-1, is KAGVTQTPRYLIKTRGQQVTLSCSPISGHRSVSWYQQTPGQGLQFLFEYFSETQRNKGNFPGRFSGRQFSNSRSEMNVSTLELGDSALYLCASSLGGVGLDEQFFGPGTRLTVL.

This clone was observed a single time. The chain joins TRBV19 to TRBJ1-5; D unresolved. This CDR3 contains 15 residues. Germline V lookup: CDR1 LNHDA, CDR2 SQIVND (reference sequence). The V and J ends lost 5 bases and 1 base respectively, with 12 bases between them. The chain's CDR3 is CASSREQSSNQPQHF. CDR3 nucleotides: TGTGCCAGTAGTCGGGAACAGTCCAGCAATCAGCCCCAGCATTTT. Supplemented by reference TRBV19 and TRBJ1-5, the full variable domain reads DGGITQSPKYLFRKEGQNVTLSCEQNLNHDAMYWYRQDPGQGLRLIYYSQIVNDFQKGDIAEGYSVSREKKESFPLTVTSAQKNPTAFYLCASSREQSSNQPQHFGDGTRLSIL.

The V gene is TRBV5-1, the J gene TRBJ1-1; D perhaps matches TRBD1 (6 bases). The CDR3 length is 13 residues. Trimming pared 0 bases from V and 8 bases from J, leaving 11 bases between. In germline, CDR1 is SGHRS, CDR2 YFSETQ. CDR3 loop: CASSLAQGGEAFF. In DNA form, the CDR3 reads TGCGCCAGCAGCTTGGCACAAGGGGGAGAAGCTTTCTTT.

V and J are TRBV19 and TRBJ1-4; no definite D call. This CDR3 comprises 15 residues. V was clipped by 7 bases and J by 4 bases, with 16 bases between them. CDR1 LNHDA and CDR2 SQIVND come from the germline V gene (reference sequence). Here the CDR3 reads CASINSAGFNEKLFF. The CDR3 DNA reads TGTGCCAGTATTAACTCGGCAGGCTTTAATGAAAAACTGTTTTTT.

This clone was counted only a few times. The CDR3 here is CASGSRTGDSPLHF. DNA for the CDR3: TGTGCCAGCGGTTCAAGGACAGGGGATTCACCCCTCCACTTT. This chain connects TRBV2 to TRBJ1-6; 9 bases fit TRBD1. The trim removed 8 bases at V and 8 bases at J, leaving 7 bases unmatched. The CDR3 length is 14 residues. Germline lookup yields CDR1 SNHLY and CDR2 FYNNEI.

The V call is TRBV29-1, the J call TRBJ2-3, with TRBD1 matching over 10 bases. The CDR3 extends over 14 amino acids. Per germline, CDR1 SQVTM and CDR2 ANQGSEA. The CDR3 is CSSLGTGATDTQYF. CDR3 in DNA: TGCAGTAGCCTGGGGACAGGGGCCACAGATACGCAGTATTTT.

V and J are TRBV15 and TRBJ1-6; D remains unclear. Germline V CDR1 and CDR2: LNHNV, YYDKDF (reference sequence). V was cut by 4 bases and J by 7 bases, with 17 bases left in between. This CDR3 comprises 16 residues. Here the CDR3 reads CATSTPMLGANSPLHF. The CDR3 nucleotides are TGTGCCACCAGCACACCGATGCTAGGTGCAAATTCACCCCTCCACTTT.

V and J are TRBV5-5 and TRBJ2-7; a possible D gene is TRBD1 (5 bases). V was shortened by 3 bases and J by 0 bases, with 16 bases between the two germline ends. CDR1 and CDR2 from the germline V gene are SGHKS and YYEKEE (reference sequence). The CDR3 extends over 16 amino acids. The CDR3 DNA reads as TGTGCCAGCAGCTCCCATGACAGCCCCAGCTCCTACGAGCAGTACTTC. Its protein product is CASSSHDSPSSYEQYF.

The chain employs TRBV4-3 and TRBJ2-1; D perhaps matches TRBD2 (5 bases). The ends were cut back, 8 bases at V and 2 bases at J, with 16 bases in the middle. The CDR3 is made up of 15 amino acids. Germline-derived CDR1 and CDR2 are LGHNA and YSLEER. In DNA, the CDR3 is TGCGCCAGCTCTCGGGGTTTCGGGACCTACAATGAGCAGTTCTTC. Protein product: CASSRGFGTYNEQFF.

J is TRBJ1-4 and V is TRBV19; 7 positions agree with TRBD1. This CDR3 is built from 13 residues. The germline V gene has CDR1 LNHDA and CDR2 SQIVND (reference sequence). V gave up 9 bases and J gave up 4 bases; unmatched junction bases: 5. This chain's CDR3 is CASSGQVNEKLFF. CDR3 nucleotide sequence: TGTGCCAGCAGTGGACAGGTTAATGAAAAACTGTTTTTT. Drawing the rest from reference TRBV19 and TRBJ1-4, the complete variable domain is DGGITQSPKYLFRKEGQNVTLSCEQNLNHDAMYWYRQDPGQGLRLIYYSQIVNDFQKGDIAEGYSVSREKKESFPLTVTSAQKNPTAFYLCASSGQVNEKLFFGSGTQLSVL.

The chain carries TRBV5-4 and TRBJ2-1; D not certain. Trimming pared 2 bases from V and 0 bases from J, leaving 9 bases between. Germline lookup yields CDR1 SGHNT and CDR2 YYREEE (reference sequence). This CDR3 has 15 residues. CDR3 in amino acids: CASSFQADSYNEQFF. The CDR3 coding sequence is TGTGCCAGCAGCTTTCAAGCTGACTCCTACAATGAGCAGTTCTTC. The whole variable domain, filled in from reference TRBV5-4 and TRBJ2-1, reads ETGVTQSPTHLIKTRGQQVTLRCSSQSGHNTVSWYQQALGQGPQFIFQYYREEENGRGNFPPRFSGLQFPNYSSELNVNALELDDSALYLCASSFQADSYNEQFFGPGTRLTVL.

V gene TRBV5-1 combines with J gene TRBJ2-2, with 9 bases lining up with TRBD2. V lost 4 bases, J lost 5 bases, and 9 bases stayed unmatched. Germline V gene lookup returns CDR1 SGHRS and CDR2 YFSETQ. This CDR3 comprises 16 residues. The CDR3 region is CASSPTSGPGTGELFF. CDR3 nucleotide sequence: TGCGCCAGCAGCCCGACTAGCGGACCGGGGACCGGGGAGCTGTTTTTT.

V is TRBV6-5 and J is TRBJ2-7, with D uncertain. This CDR3 is built from 15 residues. Trimming stripped 7 bases from V and 1 base from J, with 17 bases between. Germline loops: CDR1 MNHEY, CDR2 SVGAGI. The CDR3 loop reads CASTPDKSSSYEQYF. CDR3 sequence (DNA): TGTGCCAGCACTCCTGACAAATCTTCATCCTACGAGCAGTACTTC.

V gene TRBV24-1 combines with J gene TRBJ1-1; 8 positions agree with TRBD1. With V trimmed by 2 bases and J by 6 bases, 4 bases remained unmatched. This CDR3 has 14 amino acids. The germline V gene has CDR1 KGHDR and CDR2 SFDVKD. The CDR3 is CATSDSGGGAEAFF. CDR3 DNA: TGTGCCACCAGTGATTCAGGGGGCGGCGCTGAAGCTTTCTTT.

The count of this clone is one. The J gene is TRBJ2-7, the V gene TRBV27; a weak D match, TRBD1 (5 bases). The ends were cut back, 3 bases at V and 4 bases at J, with 16 bases in the middle. The length of the CDR3 is 15 residues. Germline values: CDR1 MNHEY, CDR2 SMNVEV (reference sequence). DNA for the CDR3: TGTGCCAGCAGTTTCCCATATCCCAACAGGTACGAGCAGTACTTC. Its protein product is CASSFPYPNRYEQYF.